A selection of T cell receptor beta chains follows, all from one sample in a study of blood T cell repertoires in COVID-19. Measured with immunoSEQ multiplex PCR; TCRdb has only the in-frame clones, and not every one. The sample contains roughly 170,000 clones, around 73% of which appear only once. The sequenced sample was PBMCs or T cells enriched from blood (not recorded which). The receptor source for this set is a woman in her fifties or sixties who had recovered from COVID-19. Both conserved end residues are part of each CDR3. The order of the fields is clone size, D gene, V gene, J gene, CDR3 DNA, CDR3 protein. A D gene is named only where the DNA matches it firmly. Size is stated for part of the rows, as once, few or many counts, or as a class when the clone is expanded.

abundance: -; d_gene: -; v_gene: TRBV28; j_gene: TRBJ2-7; CDR3nt: TGTGCCAGCAGTGTGACAGGACCCTACGAGCAGTACTTC; CDR3aa: CASSVTGPYEQYF
abundance: -; d_gene: -; v_gene: TRBV7-3; j_gene: TRBJ2-5; CDR3nt: TGTGCCAGCAGCTTTGACAGACAGGAGACCCAGTACTTC; CDR3aa: CASSFDRQETQYF
abundance: -; d_gene: -; v_gene: TRBV28; j_gene: TRBJ1-2; CDR3nt: TGTGCCAGCAGTTTAGACCAGCGTTTCTATGGCTACACCTTC; CDR3aa: CASSLDQRFYGYTF
abundance: few; d_gene: TRBD1; v_gene: TRBV6-4; j_gene: TRBJ2-1; CDR3nt: TGTGCCAGCGGCCCGGGGACAGGGGCGGTCAATGAGCAGTTCTTC; CDR3aa: CASGPGTGAVNEQFF
abundance: -; d_gene: -; v_gene: TRBV13; j_gene: TRBJ1-1; CDR3nt: TGTGCCAGCAGCTTATTGGTGGAGGGGAGGAAAGCTTTCTTT; CDR3aa: CASSLLVEGRKAFF
abundance: -; d_gene: -; v_gene: TRBV3-1/TRBV3-2; j_gene: TRBJ2-7; CDR3nt: TGTGCCAGCAGCCGGTACCAGGGGACTACATCCTACGAGCAGTACTTC; CDR3aa: CASSRYQGTTSYEQYF
abundance: -; d_gene: TRBD2; v_gene: TRBV7-2; j_gene: TRBJ2-4; CDR3nt: TGTGCCAGCAGCTTAGCTCAGACTAGCGGGAGACAGTACTTC; CDR3aa: CASSLAQTSGRQYF
abundance: -; d_gene: -; v_gene: TRBV19; j_gene: TRBJ2-7; CDR3nt: TGTGCCAGTAGCCTAACCGGGACATCGTACGAGCAGTACTTC; CDR3aa: CASSLTGTSYEQYF
abundance: -; d_gene: TRBD1; v_gene: TRBV10-3; j_gene: TRBJ2-3; CDR3nt: TGTGCCATCGCCGGTAGGGGACAGGGGGCAGCGGCGGCAGATACGCAGTATTTT; CDR3aa: CAIAGRGQGAAAADTQYF
abundance: once; d_gene: -; v_gene: TRBV12-5; j_gene: TRBJ2-1; CDR3nt: TGTGCTAGTGGTTTGGGGTCTGCTACCCGTCTGCATGAGCAGTTCTTC; CDR3aa: CASGLGSATRLHEQFF
abundance: -; d_gene: TRBD1; v_gene: TRBV2; j_gene: TRBJ1-2; CDR3nt: TGTGCCAGCAGTCCCGGGACAGAGACTTACCTTTTC; CDR3aa: CASSPGTETYLF
abundance: -; d_gene: TRBD2; v_gene: TRBV5-1; j_gene: TRBJ2-1; CDR3nt: TGCGCCAGCAGCTGGGGGACTAGCGGGCACAATGAGCAGTTCTTC; CDR3aa: CASSWGTSGHNEQFF
abundance: -; d_gene: -; v_gene: TRBV11-2; j_gene: TRBJ2-1; CDR3nt: TGTGCCAGCAGCGCAGAGGGGGTCCCCCATCTCTTC; CDR3aa: CASSAEGVPHLF
abundance: -; d_gene: TRBD1; v_gene: TRBV3-1/TRBV3-2; j_gene: TRBJ1-3; CDR3nt: TGTGCCAGCAGCCCAGCGGTCCCCTCAGGGGGAGGAAACACCATATATTTT; CDR3aa: CASSPAVPSGGGNTIYF
abundance: -; d_gene: -; v_gene: TRBV4-2; j_gene: TRBJ2-7; CDR3nt: TGTGCCAGCAGCCAAGAATGGCCTCTTACGGGCGAGCAGTACTTC; CDR3aa: CASSQEWPLTGEQYF
abundance: medium-sized; d_gene: -; v_gene: TRBV2; j_gene: TRBJ1-2; CDR3nt: TGTGCCAGCAGTGATGGGGACACGCCTTTTGATGGCTACACCTTC; CDR3aa: CASSDGDTPFDGYTF
abundance: once; d_gene: -; v_gene: TRBV27; j_gene: TRBJ1-1; CDR3nt: TGTGCCAGCAGATGGGGGGGGCCCGTGAACACTGAAGCTTTCTTT; CDR3aa: CASRWGGPVNTEAFF
abundance: few; d_gene: -; v_gene: TRBV9; j_gene: TRBJ1-6; CDR3nt: TGTGCCAGCAGCGTAGGGCAGCGTAATTCACCCCTCCACTTT; CDR3aa: CASSVGQRNSPLHF
abundance: -; d_gene: -; v_gene: TRBV7-2; j_gene: TRBJ1-2; CDR3nt: TGTGCCAGCACCAAAGAGGCAGGGGCACGGAGCACCTTC; CDR3aa: CASTKEAGARSTF
abundance: -; d_gene: TRBD1; v_gene: TRBV5-8; j_gene: TRBJ2-5; CDR3nt: TGTGCCAGCAGCTTAGGACAGGGTGGGGAGACCCAGTACTTC; CDR3aa: CASSLGQGGETQYF
abundance: -; d_gene: TRBD2; v_gene: TRBV6-5; j_gene: TRBJ2-7; CDR3nt: TGTGCCAGCAGGACCGTTAGCGGGAGGGCGGGCGAGCAGTACTTC; CDR3aa: CASRTVSGRAGEQYF
abundance: -; d_gene: -; v_gene: TRBV28; j_gene: TRBJ2-5; CDR3nt: TGTGCCAGCAGTCCCCACAGATACCAAGAGACCCAGTACTTC; CDR3aa: CASSPHRYQETQYF
abundance: -; d_gene: TRBD2; v_gene: TRBV6-2/TRBV6-3; j_gene: TRBJ2-7; CDR3nt: TGTGCCAGCAGTAAGACTAGCGGGGCCTACGAGCAGTACTTC; CDR3aa: CASSKTSGAYEQYF
abundance: once; d_gene: TRBD2; v_gene: TRBV10-3; j_gene: TRBJ2-3; CDR3nt: TGTGCCATCACACCCACTAGCGGGAGGTCGTCAGATACGCAGTATTTT; CDR3aa: CAITPTSGRSSDTQYF
abundance: -; d_gene: -; v_gene: TRBV30; j_gene: TRBJ1-5; CDR3nt: TGTGCCTGGAGTCGACAGGCCAATCAGCCCCAGCATTTT; CDR3aa: CAWSRQANQPQHF
abundance: -; d_gene: -; v_gene: TRBV2; j_gene: TRBJ1-6; CDR3nt: TGTGCCAGCAGAACAGGGCGTAATTCACCCCTCCACTTT; CDR3aa: CASRTGRNSPLHF
abundance: -; d_gene: TRBD1; v_gene: TRBV28; j_gene: TRBJ1-5; CDR3nt: TGTGCCAGCAGTTTAAGGGATGGGAGAGGGGGCCTAAATCAGCCCCAGCATTTT; CDR3aa: CASSLRDGRGGLNQPQHF
abundance: -; d_gene: -; v_gene: TRBV6-5; j_gene: TRBJ2-7; CDR3nt: TGTGCCAGCAAATGGTCGAGCTCCTACGAGCAGTACTTC; CDR3aa: CASKWSSSYEQYF
abundance: -; d_gene: -; v_gene: TRBV6-6; j_gene: TRBJ1-1; CDR3nt: TGTGCCAGCAGCCGCAAGGGGGACACTGAAGCTTTCTTT; CDR3aa: CASSRKGDTEAFF
abundance: -; d_gene: -; v_gene: TRBV11-2; j_gene: TRBJ1-4; CDR3nt: TGTGCCAGCAGCTTAGCGGGGGAGAAACTGTTTTTT; CDR3aa: CASSLAGEKLFF
abundance: few; d_gene: TRBD2; v_gene: TRBV7-2; j_gene: TRBJ2-7; CDR3nt: TGTGCCAGCAGAACCCCTAGCGGATCAGTCCAGTACTTC; CDR3aa: CASRTPSGSVQYF
abundance: once; d_gene: -; v_gene: TRBV29-1; j_gene: TRBJ2-3; CDR3nt: TGCAGCGTTGGAGTTAGAGCAGATACGCAGTATTTT; CDR3aa: CSVGVRADTQYF
abundance: once; d_gene: TRBD1; v_gene: TRBV6-5; j_gene: TRBJ1-2; CDR3nt: TGTGCCAGCACCAAGGACAGGGCAAATGGCTACACCTTC; CDR3aa: CASTKDRANGYTF
abundance: few; d_gene: TRBD1; v_gene: TRBV4-2; j_gene: TRBJ1-1; CDR3nt: TGTGCCAGCAGCCAAGAAACAGGGGGGTACACTGAAGCTTTCTTT; CDR3aa: CASSQETGGYTEAFF
abundance: -; d_gene: TRBD1; v_gene: TRBV5-1; j_gene: TRBJ1-1; CDR3nt: TGCGCCAGCAGCTTCCCTGACAGGGGGCGGGAAAGGAGCTTT; CDR3aa: CASSFPDRGRERSF
abundance: once; d_gene: TRBD1; v_gene: TRBV19; j_gene: TRBJ2-1; CDR3nt: TGTGCCAGTAGAAGCCGGGACAGGGGATACAATGAGCAGTTCTTC; CDR3aa: CASRSRDRGYNEQFF
abundance: -; d_gene: -; v_gene: TRBV7-9; j_gene: TRBJ1-5; CDR3nt: TGTGCCAGCAGCTTAGTTTTGGCCGGGTCGCCCCAGCATTTT; CDR3aa: CASSLVLAGSPQHF